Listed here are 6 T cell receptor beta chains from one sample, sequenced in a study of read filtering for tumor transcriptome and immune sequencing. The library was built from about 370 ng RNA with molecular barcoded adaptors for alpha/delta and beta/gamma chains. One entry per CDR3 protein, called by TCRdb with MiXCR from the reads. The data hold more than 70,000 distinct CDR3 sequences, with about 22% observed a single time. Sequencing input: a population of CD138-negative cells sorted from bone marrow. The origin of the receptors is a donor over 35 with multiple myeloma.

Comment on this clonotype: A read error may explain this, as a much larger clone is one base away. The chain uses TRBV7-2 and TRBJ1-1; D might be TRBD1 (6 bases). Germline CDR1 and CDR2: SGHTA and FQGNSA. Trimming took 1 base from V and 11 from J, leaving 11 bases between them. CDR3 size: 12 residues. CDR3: CASSLGGAGAFF. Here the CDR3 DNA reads TGTGCCAGCAGCTTAGGGGGGGCGGGTGCTTTCTTT.

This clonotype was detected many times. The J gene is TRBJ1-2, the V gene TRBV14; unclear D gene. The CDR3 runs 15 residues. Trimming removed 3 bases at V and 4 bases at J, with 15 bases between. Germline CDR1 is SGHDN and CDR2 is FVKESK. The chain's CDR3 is CASSQSDGYIYGYTF. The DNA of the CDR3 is TGTGCCAGCAGCCAGTCCGACGGATATATCTATGGCTACACCTTC.

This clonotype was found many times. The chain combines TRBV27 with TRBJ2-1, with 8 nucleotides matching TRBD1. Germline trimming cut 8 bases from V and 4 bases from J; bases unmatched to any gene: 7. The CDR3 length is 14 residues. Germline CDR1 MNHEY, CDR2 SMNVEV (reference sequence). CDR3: CASGRDRMYNEQFF. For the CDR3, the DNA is TGTGCCAGCGGCCGGGACAGGATGTACAATGAGCAGTTCTTC.

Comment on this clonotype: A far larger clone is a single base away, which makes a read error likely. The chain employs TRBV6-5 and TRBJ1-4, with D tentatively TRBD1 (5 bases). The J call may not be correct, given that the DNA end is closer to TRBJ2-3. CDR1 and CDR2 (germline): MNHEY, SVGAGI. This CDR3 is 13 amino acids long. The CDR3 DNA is TGTGCCAGCAGTTACGACCACACAGGTACGCAGTATTTT. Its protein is CASSYDHTGTQYF.

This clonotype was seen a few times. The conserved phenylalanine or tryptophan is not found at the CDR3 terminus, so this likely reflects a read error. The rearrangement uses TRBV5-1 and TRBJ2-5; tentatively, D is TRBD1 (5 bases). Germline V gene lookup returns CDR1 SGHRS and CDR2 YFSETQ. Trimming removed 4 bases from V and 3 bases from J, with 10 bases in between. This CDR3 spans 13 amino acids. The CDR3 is CASSLRVEETQYP. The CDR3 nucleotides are TGCGCCAGCAGCCTCAGGGTCGAAGAGACCCAGTACCCC.

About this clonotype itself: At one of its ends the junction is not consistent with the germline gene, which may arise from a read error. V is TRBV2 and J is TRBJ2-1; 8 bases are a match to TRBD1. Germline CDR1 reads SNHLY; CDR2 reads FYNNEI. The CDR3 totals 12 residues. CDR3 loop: CASGTGYNEQSF. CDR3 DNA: TGTGCCAGCGGGACAGGCTACAATGAGCAGTCCTTC.